The next 3 T cell receptor beta chains were all read from a single sample in a study of shared clonotypes between healthy human individuals. The table came from immunoSEQ multiplex PCR; TCRdb's copy has only in-frame clones and leaves some out. The sample shows some 630,000 clones, less than 80% of them seen only once. Sequencing input: memory CD4+ T cells sorted from blood. Stated subset: CD45RA-negative fraction. The source of these receptors is a young woman in good health.

This sequence joins TRBV5-6 and TRBJ1-1; D ambiguous. The V and J ends lost 4 bases and 3 bases respectively, with 13 bases between them. Germline V gives CDR1 SGHDT, CDR2 YYEEEE. The CDR3 has 14 amino acids. CDR3 residues: CASSPKGADTEAFF. The CDR3 bases are TGTGCCAGCAGCCCAAAGGGCGCGGACACTGAAGCTTTCTTT.

The chain is built from TRBV6-5 and TRBJ1-2; D perhaps matches TRBD1 (6 bases). V lost 7 bases to trimming and J lost 5 bases, with 17 bases between them. Germline CDR1 MNHEY, CDR2 SVGAGI. The CDR3 sequence is 14 residues long. The CDR3 loop reads CASTYGGGGYGYTF. CDR3 DNA sequence: TGTGCCAGCACCTACGGGGGAGGGGGTTATGGCTACACCTTC.

Note on this clone: Other nucleotide sequences from this sample produce the same CDR3. The genes are TRBV5-1 and TRBJ1-2; D perhaps matches TRBD1 (5 bases). Trimming took 2 bases from V and 1 from J, leaving 6 bases between them. Looked up from germline, CDR1 is SGHRS and CDR2 is YFSETQ. CDR3 size: 13 residues. The CDR3 sequence: CASSLDSNYGYTF. Here the CDR3 DNA reads TGCGCCAGCAGCTTAGACAGTAACTATGGCTACACCTTC. Supplemented by reference TRBV5-1 and TRBJ1-2, the full variable domain reads KAGVTQTPRYLIKTRGQQVTLSCSPISGHRSVSWYQQTPGQGLQFLFEYFSETQRNKGNFPGRFSGRQFSNSRSEMNVSTLELGDSALYLCASSLDSNYGYTFGSGTRLTVV.